This T cell receptor (beta chain) was obtained from a study of blood T cell repertoires in COVID-19. Study-wide context: Samples taken during acute and convalescent COVID-19 were collected in the United States, Italy and Spain.

Germline lookup yields CDR1 LNHNV and CDR2 YYDKDF (reference sequence). This CDR3 contains 15 residues. With 1 base removed from V and 3 bases from J, the gap between germline ends came to 9 bases. The method was immunoSEQ multiplex PCR; TCRdb's version includes in-frame clones alone and lacks a portion of them. The repertoire has around 80,000 clones, around 80% of them found once; the top ten carry more than 10%. The V gene is TRBV15, the J gene TRBJ1-4; TRBD1 is a possible D gene (6 bases). The sequence derives from a man aged 50 to 59 with COVID-19, enrolled during active disease. The source material was peripheral blood. CDR3 region: CATSRVGGANEKLFF. The CDR3 DNA follows: TGTGCCACCAGCAGAGTAGGGGGGGCTAATGAAAAACTGTTTTTT.